These 32 T cell receptor beta chains were all obtained from the same sample, sequenced in a study of T cell changes during pregnancy in multiple sclerosis. Assay used: immunoSEQ multiplex PCR; TCRdb lists only in-frame clones, some missing. This sample yields over 10,000 clones, of which around 88% are seen a single time; 6.5% to 8.5% belongs to the top ten. Sequences were derived from CD8+ T cells from peripheral blood mononuclear cells, sampled in the second trimester of pregnancy. Receptors originate from a female donor in good health, enrolled as a control in a pregnancy study.

The V call is TRBV6-5, the J call TRBJ1-1; the D is unclear. V shed 8 bases and J shed 3 bases, with 10 bases lying between them. In germline, CDR1 is MNHEY, CDR2 SVGAGI. The CDR3 spans 12 residues. CDR3 region: CASGLVDTEAFF. CDR3 DNA: TGTGCCAGCGGACTGGTGGACACTGAAGCTTTCTTT.

The chain has TRBV27 and TRBJ2-2, with 7 bases lining up with TRBD2. The V gene end was trimmed by 2 bases and the J gene end by 7 bases; junction bases not matched to a gene: 7. CDR1 and CDR2 from the germline V gene are MNHEY and SMNVEV (reference sequence). The length of the CDR3 is 15 residues. DNA for the CDR3: TGTGCCAGCAGTTTAGGACTAGTGGGTCTCGGGGAGCTGTTTTTT. This sequence encodes CASSLGLVGLGELFF.

The gene calls are TRBV15 and TRBJ2-7, with 8 bases matching TRBD1. Germline V gene data show CDR1 as LNHNV and CDR2 as YYDKDF (reference sequence). There are 14 residues in the CDR3. V dropped 5 bases and J dropped 6; count of bases not matched to a gene: 9. The CDR3 protein is CATSVNDRGGEQYF. The DNA of the CDR3 is TGTGCCACCAGCGTAAATGACAGGGGCGGCGAGCAGTACTTC.

Here the CDR3 reads CASSLALLAGNEQFF. DNA for the CDR3: TGTGCCAGCAGCTTAGCGCTCCTAGCGGGGAATGAGCAGTTCTTC. J is TRBJ2-1 and V is TRBV7-9; 9 positions match TRBD2. The germline gives CDR1 SEHNR, CDR2 FQNEAQ (reference sequence). Unmatched junction bases numbered 4, after V lost 0 bases and J lost 7 bases. The CDR3 totals 15 residues.

The J gene is TRBJ2-2, the V gene TRBV28; 12 bases line up with TRBD2. Germline assignment: CDR1 MDHEN and CDR2 SYDVKM. This CDR3 is 15 amino acids long. With V trimmed by 5 bases and J by 6 bases, 4 bases remained unmatched. The CDR3 nucleotides read TGTGCCAGCAGTCGACCTAGCGGGAGGGCCGGGGAGCTGTTTTTT. Translation: CASSRPSGRAGELFF.

The chain is built from TRBV28 and TRBJ1-5; D gene uncertain. There are 13 residues in the CDR3. V gave up 5 bases and J gave up 9 bases, with 14 bases separating them. Germline assignment: CDR1 MDHEN and CDR2 SYDVKM. The CDR3 loop reads CASSPTPRWPQHF. The CDR3 DNA reads TGTGCCAGCAGTCCGACACCTCGCTGGCCCCAGCATTTT. Combining the CDR3 with reference TRBV28 and TRBJ1-5 gives the whole variable domain DVKVTQSSRYLVKRTGEKVFLECVQDMDHENMFWYRQDPGLGLRLIYFSYDVKMKEKGDIPEGYSVSREKKERFSLILESASTNQTSMYLCASSPTPRWPQHFGDGTRLSIL.

This sequence joins TRBV13 and TRBJ2-3, with 12 bases fitting TRBD2. CDR1 PRHDT and CDR2 FYEKMQ come from the germline V gene (reference sequence). V shed 5 bases and J 5 bases; nucleotides not matched to a gene: 8. The length of the CDR3 is 16 residues. DNA of the CDR3: TGTGCCAGCAGCACTTCTAGCGGGGGGGCTGTAGATACGCAGTATTTT. Its protein product is CASSTSSGGAVDTQYF. Full variable domain (rest looked up from reference TRBV13 and TRBJ2-3): AAGVIQSPRHLIKEKRETATLKCYPIPRHDTVYWYQQGPGQDPQFLISFYEKMQSDKGSIPDRFSAQQFSDYHSELNMSSLELGDSALYFCASSTSSGGAVDTQYFGPGTRLTVL.

J is TRBJ2-7 and V is TRBV15, with 9 bases lining up with TRBD1. CDR3 length equals 17 residues. J was trimmed by 5 bases and V by 1 base; bases with no gene match: 12. Per germline, CDR1 LNHNV and CDR2 YYDKDF (reference sequence). The chain's CDR3 is CATSRGSAGQGLHEQYF. The CDR3 DNA follows: TGTGCCACCAGCAGAGGAAGTGCGGGACAGGGCCTCCACGAGCAGTACTTC.

The V and J genes are TRBV28 and TRBJ2-5; 7 positions agree with TRBD1. From germline, CDR1 is MDHEN and CDR2 SYDVKM. V was clipped by 5 bases and J by 2 bases; unmatched bases: 8. CDR3 length: 15 residues. The CDR3 is CASSQPGQIQETQYF. In nucleotides, the CDR3 is TGTGCCAGCAGTCAACCGGGACAGATACAAGAGACCCAGTACTTC.

Here the CDR3 DNA reads TGTGCCAGCAGCTTAGATGGGCAGGGATTCACTGAAGCTTTCTTT. It codes for CASSLDGQGFTEAFF. The chain links TRBV11-3 to TRBJ1-1, with D possibly being TRBD1 (5 bases). The CDR3 has 15 residues. Looked up from germline, CDR1 is SGHNT and CDR2 is YENEEA. The V end was cut by 0 bases, the J end by 4 bases, with 12 bases between.

The chain is built from TRBV6-1 and TRBJ2-7; TRBD2 matches at 7 bases. CDR3 length: 15 residues. Germline-derived CDR1 and CDR2 are MNHNS and SASEGT. The J segment lost 0 bases and the V segment lost 2 bases, leaving 4 bases of the junction unmatched. CDR3 sequence (DNA): TGTGCCAGCAGTGAATTGGCGGGAGACTCCTACGAGCAGTACTTC. Amino acids: CASSELAGDSYEQYF.

The chain carries TRBV7-9 and TRBJ2-5, with TRBD1 matching 7 bases. Germline V gene sequence: CDR1 SEHNR, CDR2 FQNEAQ (reference sequence). The CDR3 is 17 amino acids. With 1 base clipped from V and 2 bases from J, the junction kept 10 bases outside the gene matches. The CDR3 coding sequence is TGTGCCAGCAGCTTAGGAGAGGGGGCCAGGGGTCAAGAGACCCAGTACTTC. Amino acids: CASSLGEGARGQETQYF.

The V gene is TRBV29-1, the J gene TRBJ1-2, with D possibly being TRBD1 (6 bases). V was cut by 4 bases and J by 3 bases, with 12 bases left in between. From germline, CDR1 is SQVTM and CDR2 ANQGSEA. The CDR3 covers 13 residues. The CDR3 nucleotides read TGCAGCGTTGGGCAGGGGAGAGACTATGGCTACACCTTC. It is translated as CSVGQGRDYGYTF.

The V gene is TRBV5-6, the J gene TRBJ2-3, with 10 nucleotides matching TRBD1. The CDR3 has 17 amino acids. V trimming: 5 bases; J trimming: 2 bases; junction bases outside the gene matches: 11. The V gene's germline CDR1 is SGHDT and CDR2 YYEEEE. The CDR3 region is CASRDRGLLLTTDTQYF. The CDR3 bases are TGTGCCAGCAGAGACAGGGGGCTCCTCTTGACCACAGATACGCAGTATTTT. Full variable domain (missing parts from reference TRBV5-6 and TRBJ2-3): DAGVTQSPTHLIKTRGQQVTLRCSPKSGHDTVSWYQQALGQGPQFIFQYYEEEERQRGNFPDRFSGHQFPNYSSELNVNALLLGDSALYLCASRDRGLLLTTDTQYFGPGTRLTVL.

The chain combines TRBV27 with TRBJ2-6, with unresolved D. Trimming cost V 6 bases and J 0 bases, with 9 bases left between them. This CDR3 spans 15 amino acids. Germline V lookup: CDR1 MNHEY, CDR2 SMNVEV (reference sequence). The CDR3 reads CASRLRGSGANVLTF. The CDR3 region has the DNA TGTGCCAGCAGACTAAGAGGCTCTGGGGCCAACGTCCTGACTTTC.

This chain connects TRBV6-1 to TRBJ2-3; D might be TRBD2 (5 bases). The CDR3 covers 16 residues. V was clipped by 4 bases and J by 3 bases, with 17 bases between them. The germline CDR1 and CDR2 sequences are MNHNS and SASEGT. The CDR3 sequence is CASSGSEEGGTDTQYF. The CDR3 DNA is TGTGCCAGCAGTGGTTCGGAAGAGGGTGGGACAGATACGCAGTATTTT.

The chain links TRBV15 to TRBJ2-7, with D maybe TRBD1 (6 bases). The CDR3 is made up of 15 amino acids. In germline, CDR1 is LNHNV, CDR2 YYDKDF (reference sequence). Trimming cost V 3 bases and J 2 bases, with 14 bases left between them. In DNA form, the CDR3 reads TGTGCCACCAGCAGGACCGGGACACCACCCTACGAGCAGTACTTC. This encodes CATSRTGTPPYEQYF.

The V and J genes are TRBV5-6 and TRBJ2-5; 8 bases match TRBD1. The J call may be faulty, since TRBJ2-7 better matches the DNA end. Germline-derived CDR1 and CDR2 are SGHDT and YYEEEE. The CDR3 covers 16 residues. Here the CDR3 reads CASSLSPTGTGDEQYF. CDR3 DNA sequence: TGTGCCAGCAGCTTATCACCAACCGGGACAGGTGACGAGCAGTACTTC.

This chain connects TRBV6-6 to TRBJ1-2; D is possibly TRBD1 (5 bases). CDR1 and CDR2 from the germline V gene are MNHNY and SVGAGI (reference sequence). This CDR3 spans 15 amino acids. Trimming removed 2 bases from V and 5 bases from J, with 15 bases in between. In DNA, the CDR3 is TGTGCCAGCAGTTACCCAGCGGGAGGGGATTATGGCTACACCTTC. Translating it yields CASSYPAGGDYGYTF.

In its sample, this clone was seen once. The chain couples TRBV27 to TRBJ2-5, with D maybe TRBD2 (5 bases). V was shortened by 2 bases and J by 1 base, with 11 bases between the two germline ends. Germline V gene sequence: CDR1 MNHEY, CDR2 SMNVEV (reference sequence). The length of the CDR3 is 15 residues. The CDR3: CASSLTPAVQETQYF. CDR3 bases: TGTGCCAGCAGTTTAACTCCAGCGGTCCAAGAGACCCAGTACTTC.

V is TRBV4-1 and J is TRBJ2-1, with 9 bases lining up with TRBD1. With V trimmed by 4 bases and J by 6 bases, 4 bases remained unmatched. Looked up from germline, CDR1 is MGHRA and CDR2 is YSYEKL. The CDR3 has 14 amino acids. CDR3 in DNA: TGCGCCAGCAGCCCTTGGGACAGGGTCAATGAGCAGTTCTTC. Translating gives CASSPWDRVNEQFF.

V usage is TRBV7-9 and J usage is TRBJ1-6, with 12 bases identical to TRBD1. Germline assignment: CDR1 SEHNR and CDR2 FQNEAQ (reference sequence). The trim removed 5 bases at V and 7 bases at J, leaving 12 bases unmatched. The CDR3 runs 18 residues. The CDR3 region is CASSEPGQGASGNSPLHF. CDR3 sequence (DNA): TGTGCCAGCAGCGAGCCGGGACAGGGGGCTTCAGGGAATTCACCCCTCCACTTT.

V usage is TRBV6-4 and J usage is TRBJ2-2; 7 nucleotides match TRBD1. J gave up 3 bases and V 8 bases, and 9 bases lay outside the gene matches. The CDR3 contains 15 residues. CDR1 is MRHNA, CDR2 SNTAGT, per germline. CDR3 DNA sequence: TGTGCCAGCCAGAAGACCGGACAGGACACCGGGGAGCTGTTTTTT. It translates to CASQKTGQDTGELFF.

The chain recombines TRBV13 with TRBJ1-1; D gene ambiguous. The CDR3 length is 14 residues. The V end lost 5 bases, the J end lost 1 base, and 11 bases lay between the germline ends. CDR1 and CDR2 from the germline V gene are PRHDT and FYEKMQ (reference sequence). In DNA, the CDR3 is TGTGCCAGCAGCCCCGAAAGCCCGAACACTGAAGCTTTCTTT. Encoded protein: CASSPESPNTEAFF.

J is TRBJ1-1 and V is TRBV2, with D possibly TRBD1 on 5 matching bases. The length of the CDR3 is 14 residues. CDR1 and CDR2 (germline): SNHLY, FYNNEI. Trimming removed 7 bases at V and 4 bases at J, with 16 bases between. The CDR3 bases are TGTGCCAGCAATTGGGGGGGGGACCCCACTGAAGCTTTCTTT. Its translation: CASNWGGDPTEAFF.

This clone was seen just once. The genes are TRBV29-1 and TRBJ2-3; 9 bases are shared with TRBD1. This CDR3 is 15 amino acids long. V shed 3 bases and J 1 base; nucleotides not matched to a gene: 5. Germline loops: CDR1 SQVTM, CDR2 ANQGSEA. The CDR3 protein is CSVDYRDRGTDTQYF. The CDR3 nucleotides read TGCAGCGTTGACTACCGGGACAGGGGCACAGATACGCAGTATTTT.

This clone was recorded once. V is TRBV6-1 and J is TRBJ2-7; 12 bases align to TRBD1. Germline assignment: CDR1 MNHNS and CDR2 SASEGT. V shed 4 bases and J 6 bases; nucleotides not matched to a gene: 7. This CDR3 has 15 residues. This CDR3 reads CASSVGGTGGSEQYF. CDR3 DNA: TGTGCCAGCAGTGTGGGGGGGACAGGGGGCAGCGAGCAGTACTTC.

This clone has a handful of counts. This chain connects TRBV4-3 to TRBJ1-2, with D tentatively TRBD1 (5 bases). CDR1 and CDR2 (germline): LGHNA, YSLEER. Trimming took 0 bases from V and 2 from J, leaving 10 bases between them. The CDR3 extends over 15 amino acids. The CDR3 DNA sequence: TGCGCCAGCAGCCAAGATAGGCAGGGAAACTATGGCTACACCTTC. Protein sequence: CASSQDRQGNYGYTF.

This rearrangement joins TRBV15 to TRBJ2-7, with D unresolved. Per germline, CDR1 LNHNV and CDR2 YYDKDF (reference sequence). CDR3 size: 13 residues. V lost 5 bases and J 3 bases, leaving 11 bases between the germline ends. CDR3 coding DNA: TGTGCCACCAGCCCCTTAAGCAACTACGAGCAGTACTTC. This sequence encodes CATSPLSNYEQYF.

The chain links TRBV7-3 to TRBJ1-6; possibly TRBD1 for D (5 bases). The CDR3 is made up of 14 amino acids. CDR1 SGHTA and CDR2 FQGTGA come from the germline V gene. Trimming pared 3 bases from V and 7 bases from J, leaving 10 bases between. This CDR3 is CASSFGGENSPLHF. DNA of the CDR3: TGTGCCAGCAGCTTCGGGGGGGAAAATTCACCCCTCCACTTT.

J is TRBJ2-2 and V is TRBV4-1, with 7 bases fitting TRBD1. The trim removed 0 bases at V and 5 bases at J, leaving 12 bases unmatched. This CDR3 region has 18 residues. In germline, CDR1 is MGHRA, CDR2 YSYEKL. The CDR3 spells CASSQEGPGTVLTGELFF. The CDR3 DNA is TGCGCCAGCAGCCAAGAGGGCCCCGGGACAGTCTTAACCGGGGAGCTGTTTTTT.

The CDR3: CASRTGAVEQYF. The CDR3, as DNA: TGTGCCAGCAGGACTGGGGCCGTCGAGCAGTACTTC. The chain couples TRBV11-2 to TRBJ2-7, with D possibly matching TRBD1 (5 bases). V lost 6 bases to trimming and J lost 6 bases, with 12 bases between them. The germline gives CDR1 SGHAT, CDR2 FQNNGV. This CDR3 is 12 amino acids long.